The 19 T cell receptor beta chains below were found in one sample sequenced in a study of blood T cell repertoires in COVID-19 (dated by TCRdb to the early 2020s). Receptor amplification or capture employed the immunoSEQ multiplex PCR assay. TCRdb provides this immuneACCESS table in a form limited to in-frame rearrangements. Some clones are lacking; in checked studies, under half of them reflect an unresolved V gene, and why the rest are absent is not known. This sample comprises about 200,000 clones, 84% of them detected only once. The ten biggest clones cover around 9.5% of the sample. The sample consisted of peripheral blood. The receptor set was obtained from a man in his fifties or sixties with active or convalescent COVID-19.

V and J are TRBV12-3 or TRBV12-4 and TRBJ2-7; D unresolved. V shed 5 bases and J shed 2 bases, with 10 bases lying between them. This CDR3 has 13 residues. CDR3 protein: CASSPPVAYEQYF. The DNA of the CDR3 is TGTGCCAGCAGTCCCCCGGTTGCCTACGAGCAGTACTTC.

This chain uses TRBV28 with TRBJ1-2, with 8 positions matching TRBD1. The V gene's germline CDR1 is MDHEN and CDR2 SYDVKM. The junction had 11 bases not matched to a gene; V was cut back by 2 bases and J by 6 bases. CDR3 size: 16 residues. The CDR3 bases are TGTGCCAGCAGTTTAGGGGTAGCAGGGGGCACCCATGGCTACACCTTC. This translates into CASSLGVAGGTHGYTF.

This sequence joins TRBV9 and TRBJ1-2; 11 bases agree with TRBD1. V lost 3 bases to trimming and J lost 5 bases; unmatched junction nucleotides: 6. The CDR3 runs 15 residues. Germline-derived CDR1 and CDR2 are SGDLS and YYNGEE. The CDR3 is CASSAWDRGKYGYTF. As DNA, the CDR3 is TGTGCCAGCAGCGCTTGGGACAGGGGGAAGTATGGCTACACCTTC.

This rearrangement joins TRBV4-1 to TRBJ1-1; perhaps TRBD1 as D (5 bases). The germline gives CDR1 MGHRA, CDR2 YSYEKL. The V gene lost 7 bases and the J gene lost 3 bases, with 12 bases spanning the gap. The CDR3 runs to 13 residues. CDR3 protein: CASTSWGDTEAFF. The CDR3 DNA follows: TGCGCCAGCACTAGCTGGGGGGACACTGAAGCTTTCTTT.

The chain has TRBV21-1 and TRBJ1-6; the table's D call, TRBD1, has no DNA check behind it. TRBV21-1 is an annotated pseudogene. CDR3 length: 15 amino acids. Here the CDR3 reads CASTPGQSYNSPLHF. The CDR3 DNA sequence: TGTGCCAGCACCCCCGGACAGTCCTATAATTCACCCCTCCACTTT.

This chain joins TRBV7-9 and TRBJ1-6, with D possibly being TRBD1 (6 bases). V lost 11 bases and J 10 bases, leaving 21 bases between the germline ends. The CDR3 extends over 14 amino acids. Germline values: CDR1 SEHNR, CDR2 FQNEAQ (reference sequence). The chain's CDR3 is CASHSGGRGSPLHF. The CDR3 nucleotides are TGTGCCTCCCACTCCGGGGGGAGGGGGTCACCCCTCCACTTT.

V is TRBV5-4 and J is TRBJ1-2; 10 nucleotides agree with TRBD1. Trimming removed 4 bases from V and 2 bases from J; junction bases left unmatched: 11. The CDR3 loop spans 17 amino acids. Germline V gives CDR1 SGHNT, CDR2 YYREEE (reference sequence). The CDR3 is CASSPADRGLGNYGYTF. CDR3 bases: TGTGCCAGCAGCCCAGCCGACAGGGGGCTAGGAAACTATGGCTACACCTTC.

The V call is TRBV10-2, the J call TRBJ1-6, with TRBD1 identical over 8 bases. Losses at the gene ends were 6 bases for V and 6 bases for J; bases not matched to a gene: 10. There are 16 residues in the CDR3. Germline CDR1 is WSHSY and CDR2 is SAAADI. CDR3 sequence: CASSEDTGGVNSPLHF. The CDR3 DNA sequence: TGCGCCAGCAGCGAGGACACAGGGGGGGTTAATTCACCCCTCCACTTT.

This sequence joins TRBV5-1 and TRBJ2-7, with D possibly TRBD1 on 5 matching bases. This CDR3 contains 14 residues. V was cut by 0 bases and J by 3 bases, with 10 bases left in between. Germline V gene data show CDR1 as SGHRS and CDR2 as YFSETQ. The CDR3 here is CASSLGQFSYEQYF. The CDR3 DNA follows: TGCGCCAGCAGCTTGGGACAGTTTAGCTACGAGCAGTACTTC.

This rearrangement joins TRBV19 to TRBJ1-2; TRBD1 matches at 7 bases. Germline trimming cut 5 bases from V and 2 bases from J; bases unmatched to any gene: 5. The CDR3 loop spans 14 amino acids. Per the germline V gene, CDR1 is LNHDA and CDR2 is SQIVND (reference sequence). The CDR3 spells CASSSWDSNYGYTF. CDR3 bases: TGTGCCAGTAGTTCCTGGGACAGCAACTATGGCTACACCTTC.

This clone is a singleton in its sample. The V gene is TRBV7-8, the J gene TRBJ2-5; TRBD2 matches at 10 bases. The CDR3 is 15 amino acids. J gave up 4 bases and V 2 bases, and 4 bases lay outside the gene matches. Germline CDR1 is SGHVS and CDR2 is FQNEAQ. In nucleotides, the CDR3 is TGTGCCAGCAGCTTATTGAGCGGGAGGGGAGAGACCCAGTACTTC. Protein: CASSLLSGRGETQYF.

V and J are TRBV5-6 and TRBJ2-7; perhaps TRBD1 as D (6 bases). Between the trimmed V and J ends, which lost 4 bases and 3 bases, there was a span of 11 bases. The CDR3 is 13 amino acids. CDR1 and CDR2 from the germline V gene are SGHDT and YYEEEE. In nucleotides, the CDR3 is TGTGCCAGCAGCCAGCTGACAGGCTACGAGCAGTACGTC. Translated, it gives CASSQLTGYEQYV.

The table lists this clone with a count of one. The chain combines TRBV6-4 with TRBJ2-1; the D gene is possibly TRBD2 (5 bases). V gave up 6 bases and J gave up 3 bases, with 12 bases separating them. CDR3 size: 14 residues. Germline CDR1 reads MRHNA; CDR2 reads SNTAGT. The CDR3 spells CASSPEGFYNEQFF. As DNA, the CDR3 is TGTGCCAGCAGCCCCGAGGGATTCTACAATGAGCAGTTCTTC.

The CDR3: CASSQAQGSPLHF. CDR3 bases: TGCGCCAGCAGCCAAGCACAGGGATCACCCCTCCACTTT. The chain combines TRBV4-1 with TRBJ1-6, with TRBD1 as a possible D gene (6 bases). The V gene's germline CDR1 is MGHRA and CDR2 YSYEKL. V lost 1 base to trimming and J lost 10 bases, with 8 bases between them. The CDR3 is 13 amino acids.

The gene calls are TRBV6-2 or TRBV6-3 and TRBJ2-7, with 8 positions matching TRBD2. The junction had 16 bases not matched to a gene; V was cut back by 2 bases and J by 1 base. Germline CDR1 is MNHEY and CDR2 is SVGEGT. The CDR3 runs to 19 residues. The CDR3 spells CASSYPGAGSGRLSYEQYF. The CDR3 DNA follows: TGTGCCAGCAGTTACCCGGGGGCGGGCAGCGGGAGACTATCCTACGAGCAGTACTTC.

This sequence joins TRBV28 and TRBJ1-1, with a weak D call TRBD1 (5 bases). This CDR3 comprises 15 residues. V was shortened by 3 bases and J by 2 bases, with 13 bases between the two germline ends. The germline V gene has CDR1 MDHEN and CDR2 SYDVKM. CDR3 residues: CASSFGGGSNTEAFF. In nucleotides, the CDR3 is TGTGCCAGCAGTTTTGGGGGGGGATCAAACACTGAAGCTTTCTTT. The entire variable domain, with the rest obtained from reference TRBV28 and TRBJ1-1, is as follows: DVKVTQSSRYLVKRTGEKVFLECVQDMDHENMFWYRQDPGLGLRLIYFSYDVKMKEKGDIPEGYSVSREKKERFSLILESASTNQTSMYLCASSFGGGSNTEAFFGQGTRLTVV.

This CDR3 reads CASSYTGYGYTF. CDR3 in DNA: TGTGCCAGCAGCTACACAGGGTATGGCTACACCTTC. V and J are TRBV6-5 and TRBJ1-2, with TRBD1 as a possible D gene (6 bases). The CDR3 sequence is 12 residues long. Germline V gene lookup returns CDR1 MNHEY and CDR2 SVGAGI. V was clipped by 6 bases and J by 5 bases, with 10 bases between them.

The chain employs TRBV7-9 and TRBJ1-2, with 8 bases identical to TRBD1. V gave up 3 bases and J gave up 6 bases; unmatched junction bases: 3. Germline V gives CDR1 SEHNR, CDR2 FQNEAQ (reference sequence). The CDR3 is made up of 13 amino acids. CDR3 protein: CASSFTGGNGYTF. In DNA, the CDR3 is TGTGCCAGCAGCTTCACAGGGGGGAATGGCTACACCTTC.

The genes are TRBV4-1 and TRBJ1-2; no clear D gene. The CDR3 sequence is 16 residues long. V was shortened by 0 bases and J by 1 base, with 12 bases between the two germline ends. CDR1 MGHRA and CDR2 YSYEKL come from the germline V gene. The chain's CDR3 is CASSQDAFEGNYGYTF. The CDR3 DNA sequence: TGCGCCAGCAGCCAAGATGCTTTCGAGGGTAACTATGGCTACACCTTC.